This T cell receptor (beta chain) was observed in a study of cytomegalovirus exposure and HLA in healthy donors (dated by TCRdb to between 2016 and 2019). Looking at the study overall: According to a later analysis, the 100 to 150 validation repertoires were produced on the same platform as the 666 repertoires of the first cohort. The aim of the study was to test whether cataloging public T cell receptors could identify signatures of past pathogen exposure. Along with the approximately 650-subject first cohort, a separate validation cohort of 120 different subjects was used. To predict cytomegalovirus infection status, the study brought together high-throughput TCR immunosequencing, statistical association of individual TCRs with disease status, and machine learning.

This clone has just one count. Its antigen target is currently unknown. No quality values exist for individual bases; no much larger clone is one base distant. Summary of the overall study and its limitations: The study listed 150 to 200 TCR beta chains as associated with cytomegalovirus. Most TCR sequences were observed very rarely across donors, whereas some public TCRs were present in many individuals. A later analysis had no HLA typing for the validation cohort, so co-occurrence there was scored across all 130 or so repertoires. In vitro tests confirmed that a few of the cytomegalovirus-associated TCR beta chains recognize cytomegalovirus antigens. In a later analysis, TCRs clustered in the first cohort were found to also tend to co-occur in the roughly 120 validation repertoires, with approximately 94% of cluster scores above 0. The classifier was reported to diagnose cytomegalovirus status with high specificity and sensitivity in both the original cohort and the validation cohort. It was suggested by the authors that the approach could potentially be generalized to other disease states and immunological phenotypes.

The method was the immunoSEQ multiplex PCR assay. In the original analysis: To diagnose cytomegalovirus status from the catalog of TCR beta chain sequences, a statistical classification framework was built. TCRdb stores this immuneACCESS table with in-frame sequences only. Part of the clones is absent; in the studies checked, under half of the shortfall reflects unresolved V genes, and no reason is known for the rest. V and J calls and clone size are copied from that table; D and trimming were computed from the DNA. In this sample the table shows about 120,000 clones, roughly 90% of which occur a single time. In total, the top ten clones hold around 6% of the sample. Donors formed part of the validation cohort, which comprised 120 subjects and was distinct from the first cohort of under 800 subjects. The specimen sequenced was PBMCs. The TCR originated in a woman aged 18-29 years in good health and CMV-seropositive.

The nucleotides are TGTGCCAGCAGCTTAGAGGGGGGGCACGCTGAAGCTTTCTTT. The translation is CASSLEGGHAEAFF. The rearrangement joined TRBV11-3 to TRBJ1-1; a weak D assignment points to TRBD1 (6 bases agree). CDR1 and CDR2 are read off the germline V gene as SGHNT and YENEEA. The CDR3 spans 14 residues, from the cysteine through the phenylalanine. Only the CDR3 DNA is retained, 42 bases long and in frame from the first base. V is shortened by 0 bases, J by 6 bases, and the region joining them spans 11 bases.